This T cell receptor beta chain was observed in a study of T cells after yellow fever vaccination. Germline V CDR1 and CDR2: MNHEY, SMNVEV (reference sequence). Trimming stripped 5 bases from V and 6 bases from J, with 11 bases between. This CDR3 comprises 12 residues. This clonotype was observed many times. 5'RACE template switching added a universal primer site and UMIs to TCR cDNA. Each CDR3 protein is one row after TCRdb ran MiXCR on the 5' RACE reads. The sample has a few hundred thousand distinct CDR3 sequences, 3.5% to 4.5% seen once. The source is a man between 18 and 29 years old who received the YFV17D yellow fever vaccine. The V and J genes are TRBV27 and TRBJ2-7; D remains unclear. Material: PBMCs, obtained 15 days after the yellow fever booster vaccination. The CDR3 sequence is CASSDTSGEQYV. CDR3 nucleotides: TGTGCCAGCAGTGATACTTCCGGCGAGCAGTACGTC.